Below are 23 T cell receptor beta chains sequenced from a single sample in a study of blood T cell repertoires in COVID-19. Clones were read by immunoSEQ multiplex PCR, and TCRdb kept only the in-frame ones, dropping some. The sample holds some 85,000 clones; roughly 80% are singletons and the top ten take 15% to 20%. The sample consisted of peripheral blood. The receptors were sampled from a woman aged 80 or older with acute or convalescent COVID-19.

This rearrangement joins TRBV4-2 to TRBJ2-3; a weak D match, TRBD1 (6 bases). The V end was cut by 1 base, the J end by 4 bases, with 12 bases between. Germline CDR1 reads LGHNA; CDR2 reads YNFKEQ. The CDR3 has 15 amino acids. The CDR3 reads CASSQGAGASDTQYF. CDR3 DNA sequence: TGTGCCAGCAGCCAAGGGGCAGGGGCTTCAGATACGCAGTATTTT.

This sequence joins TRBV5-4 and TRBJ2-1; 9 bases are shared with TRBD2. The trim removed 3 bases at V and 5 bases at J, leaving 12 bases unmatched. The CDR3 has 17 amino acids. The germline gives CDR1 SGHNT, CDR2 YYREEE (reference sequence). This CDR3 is CASSSNLGTSKNNEQFF. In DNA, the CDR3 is TGTGCCAGCAGCTCCAACCTGGGGACTAGCAAAAACAATGAGCAGTTCTTC.

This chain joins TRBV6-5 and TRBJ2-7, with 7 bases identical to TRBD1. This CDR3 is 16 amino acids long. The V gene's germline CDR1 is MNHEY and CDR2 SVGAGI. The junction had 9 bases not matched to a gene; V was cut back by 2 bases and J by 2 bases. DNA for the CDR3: TGTGCCAGCAGTTACCGTCAAGGGGACAGAACCTACGAGCAGTACTTC. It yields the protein CASSYRQGDRTYEQYF.

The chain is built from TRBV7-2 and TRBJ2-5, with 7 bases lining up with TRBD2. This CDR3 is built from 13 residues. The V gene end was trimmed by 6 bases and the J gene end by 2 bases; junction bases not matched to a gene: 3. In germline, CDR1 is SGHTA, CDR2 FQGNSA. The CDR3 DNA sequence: TGTGCCAGCAGGCGGGGGTCTCAAGAGACCCAGTACTTC. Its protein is CASRRGSQETQYF.

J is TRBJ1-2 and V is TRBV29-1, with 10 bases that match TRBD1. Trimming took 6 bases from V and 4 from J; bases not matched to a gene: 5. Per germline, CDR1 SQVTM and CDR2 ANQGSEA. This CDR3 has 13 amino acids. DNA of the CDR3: TGCAGCGTCCAGGACAGGGGGGGCTATGGCTACACCTTC. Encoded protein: CSVQDRGGYGYTF.

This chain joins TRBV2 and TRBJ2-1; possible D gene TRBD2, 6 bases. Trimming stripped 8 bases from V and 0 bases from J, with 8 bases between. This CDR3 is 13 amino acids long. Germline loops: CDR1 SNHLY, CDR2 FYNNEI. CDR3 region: CASGRGSYNEQFF. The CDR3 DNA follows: TGTGCCAGCGGGCGGGGCTCCTACAATGAGCAGTTCTTC.

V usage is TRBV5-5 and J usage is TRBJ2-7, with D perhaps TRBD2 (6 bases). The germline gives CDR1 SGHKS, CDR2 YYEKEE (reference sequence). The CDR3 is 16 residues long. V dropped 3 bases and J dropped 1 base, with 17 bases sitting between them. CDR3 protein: CASSYHGGATSYEQYF. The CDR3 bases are TGTGCCAGCAGCTACCATGGCGGGGCGACTTCCTACGAGCAGTACTTC.

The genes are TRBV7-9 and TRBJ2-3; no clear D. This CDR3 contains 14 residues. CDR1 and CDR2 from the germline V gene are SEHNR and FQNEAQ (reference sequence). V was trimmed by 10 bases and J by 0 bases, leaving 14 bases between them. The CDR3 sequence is CATQRAESTDTQYF. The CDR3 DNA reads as TGTGCCACCCAAAGAGCCGAGAGCACAGATACGCAGTATTTT.

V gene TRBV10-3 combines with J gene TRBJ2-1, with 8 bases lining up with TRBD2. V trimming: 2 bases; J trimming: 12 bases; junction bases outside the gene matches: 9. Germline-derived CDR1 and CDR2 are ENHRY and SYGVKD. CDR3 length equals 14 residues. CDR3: CAISERGTRDPQFF. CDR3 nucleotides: TGTGCCATCAGTGAGAGAGGGACTAGAGATCCGCAGTTCTTC.

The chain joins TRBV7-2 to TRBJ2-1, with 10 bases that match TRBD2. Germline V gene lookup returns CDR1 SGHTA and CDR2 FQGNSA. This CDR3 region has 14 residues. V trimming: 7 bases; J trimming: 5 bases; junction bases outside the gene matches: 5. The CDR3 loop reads CASISGRTHNEQFF. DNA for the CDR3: TGTGCCAGCATTAGCGGGAGGACCCACAATGAGCAGTTCTTC.

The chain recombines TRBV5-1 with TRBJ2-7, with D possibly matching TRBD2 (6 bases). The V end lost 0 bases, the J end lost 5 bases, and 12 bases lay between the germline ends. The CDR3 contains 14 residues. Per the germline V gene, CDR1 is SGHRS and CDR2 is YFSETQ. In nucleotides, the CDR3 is TGCGCCAGCAGCTTGGTTGCGGGGAGCGACGAGCAGTACTTC. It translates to CASSLVAGSDEQYF.

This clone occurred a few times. CDR3 loop: CASSGRRAKNIQYF. The CDR3 region has the DNA TGTGCCAGCAGCGGACGGAGGGCCAAAAACATTCAGTACTTC. The chain uses TRBV6-5 and TRBJ2-4, with D perhaps matching TRBD2 (5 bases). The CDR3 is 14 amino acids. Trimming stripped 6 bases from V and 1 base from J, with 10 bases between. Germline CDR1 reads MNHEY; CDR2 reads SVGAGI.

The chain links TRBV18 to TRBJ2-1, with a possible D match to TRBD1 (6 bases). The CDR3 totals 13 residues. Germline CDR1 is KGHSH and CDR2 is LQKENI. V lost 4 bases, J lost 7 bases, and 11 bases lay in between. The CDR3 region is CASSLLQGNEQFF. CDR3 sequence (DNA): TGTGCCAGCTCACTCTTACAGGGAAATGAGCAGTTCTTC.

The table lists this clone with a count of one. This CDR3 reads CASSRDLTRGTIDEQFF. The CDR3 bases are TGTGCCAGCAGCAGGGACCTCACCCGAGGGACTATCGATGAGCAGTTCTTC. The chain recombines TRBV2 with TRBJ2-1, with 7 nucleotides matching TRBD2. The CDR3 runs 17 residues. V gave up 6 bases and J gave up 8 bases; unmatched junction bases: 19. Germline lookup yields CDR1 SNHLY and CDR2 FYNNEI.

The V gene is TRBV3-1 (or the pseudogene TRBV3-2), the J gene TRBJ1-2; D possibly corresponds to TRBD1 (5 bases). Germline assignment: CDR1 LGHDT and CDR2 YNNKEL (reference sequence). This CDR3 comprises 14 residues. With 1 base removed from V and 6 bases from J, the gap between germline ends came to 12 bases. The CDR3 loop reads CASSQVQGSDGYTF. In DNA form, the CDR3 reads TGTGCCAGCAGCCAAGTTCAGGGCTCGGATGGCTACACCTTC.

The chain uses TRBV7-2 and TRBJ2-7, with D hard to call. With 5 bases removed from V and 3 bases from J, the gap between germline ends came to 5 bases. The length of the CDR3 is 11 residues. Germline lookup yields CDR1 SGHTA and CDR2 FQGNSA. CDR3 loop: CASSPRYEQYF. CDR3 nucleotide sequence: TGTGCCAGCAGCCCCCGCTACGAGCAGTACTTC.

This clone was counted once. The DNA of the CDR3 is TGTGCCAGCAGTTCACAGGGGGTTGGCTACACCTTC. Translated, it gives CASSSQGVGYTF. This chain joins TRBV12-3 or TRBV12-4 and TRBJ1-2, with TRBD1 matching over 8 bases. This CDR3 has 12 amino acids. V dropped 4 bases and J dropped 7; count of bases not matched to a gene: 2.

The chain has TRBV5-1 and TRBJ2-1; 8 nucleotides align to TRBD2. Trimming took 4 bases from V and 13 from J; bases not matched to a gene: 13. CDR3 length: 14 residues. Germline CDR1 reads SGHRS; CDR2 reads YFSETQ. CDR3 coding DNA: TGCGCCAGCAGCCTCGCCGTAGGAGCGGGGGCTCAGTTCTTC. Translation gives CASSLAVGAGAQFF.

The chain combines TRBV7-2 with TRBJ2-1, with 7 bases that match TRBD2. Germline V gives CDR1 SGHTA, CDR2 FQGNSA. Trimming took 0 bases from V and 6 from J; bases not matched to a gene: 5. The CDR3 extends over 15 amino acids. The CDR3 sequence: CASSLAGGRANEQFF. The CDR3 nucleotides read TGTGCCAGCAGCTTAGCGGGGGGGAGGGCCAATGAGCAGTTCTTC.

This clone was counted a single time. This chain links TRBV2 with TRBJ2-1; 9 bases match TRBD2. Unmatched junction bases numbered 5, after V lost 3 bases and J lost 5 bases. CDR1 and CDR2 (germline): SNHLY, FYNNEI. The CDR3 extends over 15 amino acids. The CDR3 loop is CASSELRGGNNEQFF. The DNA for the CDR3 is TGTGCCAGCAGTGAGTTGCGGGGGGGGAACAATGAGCAGTTCTTC.

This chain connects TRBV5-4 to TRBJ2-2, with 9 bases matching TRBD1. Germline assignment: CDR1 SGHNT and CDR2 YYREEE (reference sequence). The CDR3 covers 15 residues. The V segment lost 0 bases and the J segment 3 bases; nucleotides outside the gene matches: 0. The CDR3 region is CASSLDRGHTGELFF. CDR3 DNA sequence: TGTGCCAGCAGCTTGGACAGGGGGCACACCGGGGAGCTGTTTTTT.

This chain's CDR3 is CASSVLDLGNTIYF. CDR3 nucleotides: TGTGCCAGCAGCGTTTTAGATTTAGGAAACACCATATATTTT. This chain joins TRBV9 and TRBJ1-3; D gene ambiguous. V was trimmed by 2 bases and J by 4 bases, leaving 10 bases between them. The CDR3 contains 14 residues. Looked up from germline, CDR1 is SGDLS and CDR2 is YYNGEE.

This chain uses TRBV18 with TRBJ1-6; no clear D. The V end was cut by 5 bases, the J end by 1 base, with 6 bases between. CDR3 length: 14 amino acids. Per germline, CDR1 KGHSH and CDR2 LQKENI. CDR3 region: CASSGRSYNSPLHF. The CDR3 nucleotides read TGTGCCAGCTCAGGGCGTTCCTATAATTCACCCCTCCACTTT.